The T cell receptor beta chain under discussion was sequenced for a study of glioma-infiltrating T cells after dendritic cell vaccination. Study overall: Glioblastoma patients came from Phase I and II dendritic cell vaccination trials. Study conclusions and caveats: Only a small number of patients had complete blood and tumor samples.

Primers: 60 V beta forward and 13 J beta reverse. Produced via immunoSEQ multiplex PCR; TCRdb's table is partial and in-frame only. Among more than 850 clones, roughly four fifths were seen once, and the ten largest hold roughly 8.2%. From germline, CDR1 is MNHEY and CDR2 SVGAGI. With 4 bases clipped from V and 4 bases from J, the junction kept 2 bases outside the gene matches. The CDR3 length is 15 residues. Of note for this clone: Antigen specificity is unknown.

Time point meaning: after dendritic cell vaccination, including at tumor progression/relapse. Autologous tumor lysate was loaded overnight onto monocyte-derived dendritic cells grown approximately seven days with IL-4 and GM-CSF. Treatment, given 2003 to 2012, was autologous tumor lysate-pulsed dendritic cell vaccination. The chain recombines TRBV6-5 with TRBJ2-2; 11 bases align to TRBD1. This TCR was sampled from a human donor with glioblastoma. Sequences were derived from tumor tissue, sampled after dendritic cell vaccination. The CDR3 sequence: CASSSGTGGTGELFF. The CDR3 bases are TGTGCCAGCAGTTCCGGGACAGGGGGCACCGGGGAGCTGTTTTTT.